The 6 T cell receptor beta chains presented below share a single source sample, sequenced in a study of technical replicates of blood from a handful of donors. Assay used: immunoSEQ multiplex PCR; TCRdb lists only in-frame clones, some missing. The table lists under 90,000 clones, approximately 96% of them singletons. The material sequenced was T cells isolated from PBMCs. Every receptor here comes from a human donor in good health.

The J gene is TRBJ2-5, the V gene TRBV11-3; tentatively, D is TRBD1 (5 bases). The CDR3 runs 16 residues. Germline assignment: CDR1 SGHNT and CDR2 YENEEA. The V end was cut by 1 base, the J end by 4 bases, with 16 bases between. The CDR3, as DNA: TGTGCCAGCAGCTTAGTTTTCGGGTTCAGGGTAGAGACCCAGTACTTC. It yields the protein CASSLVFGFRVETQYF.

The chain couples TRBV18 to TRBJ1-1; TRBD1 might be the D (5 bases). The germline gives CDR1 KGHSH, CDR2 LQKENI. V was clipped by 2 bases and J by 8 bases, with 12 bases between them. There are 13 residues in the CDR3. The CDR3 protein is CASSPGDLREAFF. For the CDR3, the DNA is TGTGCCAGCTCACCAGGGGACTTGAGAGAAGCTTTCTTT.

The V call is TRBV9, the J call TRBJ2-2; 7 nucleotides match TRBD1. Germline V CDR1 and CDR2: SGDLS, YYNGEE. The CDR3 loop spans 15 amino acids. The V and J ends lost 3 bases and 8 bases, in that order; junction bases with no gene match: 10. The CDR3: CASSGRQGVRGELFF. CDR3 nucleotide sequence: TGTGCCAGCAGCGGACGACAGGGAGTTAGGGGGGAGCTGTTTTTT. The full variable domain, its missing parts supplied by reference TRBV9 and TRBJ2-2, is DSGVTQTPKHLITATGQRVTLRCSPRSGDLSVYWYQQSLDQGLQFLIQYYNGEERAKGNILERFSAQQFPDLHSELNLSSLELGDSALYFCASSGRQGVRGELFFGEGSRLTVL.

This chain links TRBV28 with TRBJ1-5; TRBD1 might be the D (6 bases). V was clipped by 8 bases and J by 4 bases, with 15 bases between them. CDR3 length equals 14 residues. Germline CDR1 reads MDHEN; CDR2 reads SYDVKM. The chain's CDR3 is CASALRGRNQPQHF. In DNA, the CDR3 is TGTGCCAGCGCCCTGAGGGGGAGAAATCAGCCCCAGCATTTT.

V gene TRBV19 combines with J gene TRBJ2-5, with a weak D call TRBD1 (6 bases). With 6 bases removed from V and 2 bases from J, the gap between germline ends came to 19 bases. CDR3 length: 16 residues. The germline gives CDR1 LNHDA, CDR2 SQIVND (reference sequence). This CDR3 reads CASSSTGHSWQETQYF. DNA for the CDR3: TGTGCCAGTAGCAGTACGGGACACTCGTGGCAAGAGACCCAGTACTTC.

V and J are TRBV11-2 and TRBJ1-1, with D uncertain. The length of the CDR3 is 11 residues. Trimming took off 4 bases at V and 6 bases at J, with 6 bases between the two ends. Germline lookup yields CDR1 SGHAT and CDR2 FQNNGV. The CDR3 DNA follows: TGTGCCAGCAGCTCCCCAGCTGAAGCTTTCTTT. Protein sequence: CASSSPAEAFF.